The present TCR beta chain was sequenced within a study of cytomegalovirus exposure and HLA in healthy donors. This clone was detected only once. Its antigen is still unknown. The CDR3 runs to 14 residues. Germline V gene lookup returns CDR1 ENHRY and CDR2 SYGVKD. Trimming removed 11 bases from V and 6 bases from J; junction bases left unmatched: 15. Study observations and caveats: Being productive about 90% or about 30% of the time was typical of most TCR beta V segments in an earlier analysis. HLA allele associations emerged for about 18,000 TCR beta sequences in a later analysis, at 0.05 false discovery rate. Sequencing depth across donors, presence/absence analyses assumed, was roughly uniform. Among TCR beta chains of equal frequency, HLA-associated ones were more clonally expanded in a later analysis.

A multiplex PCR was run with 60 Vbeta primers and 13 Jbeta primers. Data came from immunoSEQ multiplex PCR; TCRdb stores just in-frame clones and leaves some out. The data show about 140,000 clones, about four fifths seen once. This clonotype originated in a female donor in good health and CMV-seronegative. The sequencing input was PBMCs. V usage is TRBV10-3 and J usage is TRBJ2-7; 8 bases agree with TRBD1. The CDR3 loop is CASQPQGARLEQYF. In nucleotides, the CDR3 is TGTGCCTCCCAACCGCAGGGGGCGCGGCTCGAGCAGTACTTC.